This T cell receptor (beta chain) was identified during a study of spatial heterogeneity in lung cancer. This CDR3 contains 15 residues. Trimming removed 6 bases from V and 2 bases from J, with 16 bases in between. Germline V gives CDR1 MNHEY, CDR2 SVGEGT. The time point: sample taken at primary tumor resection. Tumor, nontumor lung or frozen PBMC supplied whole RNA, sequenced without sorting. Via MiXCR, TCRdb re-called the 5' RACE reads, giving one row per CDR3 protein. The repertoire consists of about 15,000 distinct CDR3 sequences, with roughly a tenth occurring once and the leading ten covering 34%.

The TCR was taken from a female donor with early-stage non-small cell lung cancer. The sequencing used PBMCs, collected at surgery. V gene TRBV6-2 or TRBV6-3 combines with J gene TRBJ1-2, with a weak D call TRBD1 (6 bases). CDR3 DNA sequence: TGTGCCAGCAGAGGGCCCGGGGGCCCCAACTATGGCTACACCTTC. This translates into CASRGPGGPNYGYTF.